This TCR beta chain derives from a study of tissue T cells after allogeneic stem cell transplantation. Steroid-refractory graft-versus-host disease after allogeneic hematopoietic cell transplant qualified adults for prospective research-autopsy enrollment. The table came from immunoSEQ multiplex PCR; TCRdb's copy has only in-frame clones and leaves some out. The sample shows approximately 3,500 clones, 60% to 80% of them seen only once. The germline gives CDR1 MRHNA, CDR2 SNTAGT. The trim removed 2 bases at V and 7 bases at J, leaving 7 bases unmatched. This CDR3 region has 15 residues. Sequencing used small intestine tissue, obtained at autopsy. This TCR derives from a male patient aged 60 or over with steroid-refractory graft-versus-host disease after an allogeneic stem cell transplant. The T cells may come from the graft donor. V and J are TRBV6-4 and TRBJ2-1, with TRBD1 matching 8 bases. The CDR3 here is CASSDGQGDSNEQFF. As DNA, the CDR3 is TGTGCCAGCAGTGACGGACAGGGCGACTCTAATGAGCAGTTCTTC.